One sample yielded the 13 T cell receptor beta chains listed below, sequenced in a study of T cells in Graves' hyperthyroidism and ophthalmopathy. RNA transcripts were the template for amplifying TCR beta CDR3 regions. The HTBI primer set drove a first-round RT-PCR of the TCR CDR3. One entry per CDR3 protein, called by TCRdb with MiXCR from the multiplex PCR reads. The sample has around 700,000 distinct CDR3 sequences; approximately 19% are singletons. The material sequenced was blood. These receptors came from a woman aged 45-65 years with Graves' hyperthyroidism that later progressed to Graves' ophthalmopathy.

The rearrangement links TRBV7-9 to TRBJ1-1, with 7 positions matching TRBD1. This CDR3 region has 14 residues. V was pared by 2 bases and J by 6 bases, with 6 bases of the junction left unmatched. Germline-derived CDR1 and CDR2 are SEHNR and FQNEAQ (reference sequence). This CDR3 reads CASSLSLQGAEAFF. CDR3 sequence (DNA): TGTGCCAGCAGCTTATCCCTTCAGGGGGCTGAAGCTTTCTTT.

In this sample, this clonotype turned up many times. J is TRBJ1-1 and V is TRBV3-1; the match to TRBD1 covers 8 bases. Germline lookup yields CDR1 LGHDT and CDR2 YNNKEL (reference sequence). The CDR3 has 15 residues. After removal of 3 bases from V and 2 bases from J, the junction contained 5 bases not matched to a gene. CDR3 amino acids: CASSQGTGFNTEAFF. The CDR3 nucleotides read TGTGCCAGCAGCCAGGGGACAGGATTTAACACTGAAGCTTTCTTT.

Only a few counts were recorded for this clonotype. In nucleotides, the CDR3 is TGTGCCAGCAGTCGGGGGACAGGATTCGAGGAGACCCAGTACTTC. Translation: CASSRGTGFEETQYF. The chain combines TRBV7-3 with TRBJ2-5, with 8 bases matching TRBD1. The CDR3 consists of 15 residues. Germline CDR1 is SGHTA and CDR2 is FQGTGA. The V and J ends lost 6 bases and 5 bases, in that order; junction bases with no gene match: 11.

The V gene is TRBV6-1, the J gene TRBJ2-3, with TRBD2 matching over 13 bases. This CDR3 is 16 amino acids long. Germline V gene data show CDR1 as MNHNS and CDR2 as SASEGT. V shed 5 bases, J shed 4 bases, and the junction held 6 bases outside the gene matches. The CDR3 DNA follows: TGTGCCAGCAGTCCACTAGCGGGGGGGACGGCAGATACGCAGTATTTT. The encoded protein is CASSPLAGGTADTQYF.

This clonotype was counted a few times. This chain links TRBV6-1 with TRBJ1-2; D is possibly TRBD1 (5 bases). This CDR3 contains 14 residues. The germline V and J ends were trimmed by 5 bases and 3 bases, with 13 bases remaining between them. Germline CDR1 MNHNS, CDR2 SASEGT. The CDR3 DNA is TGTGCCAGCAGTTACGGGGGACCTCACTATGGCTACACCTTC. Encoded protein: CASSYGGPHYGYTF.

This clonotype was detected only a few times. The rearrangement joins TRBV7-2 to TRBJ2-5; 10 nucleotides match TRBD2. The V and J ends lost 4 bases and 3 bases, in that order; junction bases with no gene match: 5. This CDR3 is 15 amino acids long. CDR1 SGHTA and CDR2 FQGNSA come from the germline V gene. This CDR3 reads CASSSLAGGKETQYF. DNA of the CDR3: TGTGCCAGCAGCTCTTTAGCGGGGGGTAAAGAGACCCAGTACTTC.

In the case of this clonotype: Being one base from a much bigger clone, this may be a read error. The chain uses TRBV5-1 and TRBJ1-1; a weak D match, TRBD1 (5 bases). Trimming removed 3 bases from V and 6 bases from J, with 12 bases in between. The CDR3 is 13 amino acids. The V gene's germline CDR1 is SGHRS and CDR2 YFSETQ. This chain's CDR3 is CASSWGEQAEAFF. CDR3 nucleotide sequence: TGCGCCAGCAGCTGGGGAGAACAGGCTGAAGCTTTCTTT.

The V call is TRBV7-9, the J call TRBJ2-1; D gene unclear. Germline V gene sequence: CDR1 SEHNR, CDR2 FQNEAQ (reference sequence). This CDR3 spans 14 amino acids. V was clipped by 8 bases and J by 0 bases, with 11 bases between them. The CDR3 loop is CASGLSSSYNEQFF. For the CDR3, the DNA is TGTGCCAGCGGGTTGAGTAGCTCCTACAATGAGCAGTTCTTC.

This sequence joins TRBV10-3 and TRBJ1-2, with D possibly TRBD1 on 5 matching bases. CDR1 is ENHRY, CDR2 SYGVKD, per germline. CDR3 size: 14 residues. Trimming shortened V by 3 bases and J by 6 bases, and 14 bases separated the two germline ends. CDR3 in DNA: TGTGCCATCAGTGATCTGGACATCGGGGATGGCTACACCTTC. It encodes CAISDLDIGDGYTF.

The sample holds a few counts of this clonotype. The J gene is TRBJ1-1, the V gene TRBV6-1; D unresolved. The length of the CDR3 is 16 residues. The V gene lost 6 bases and the J gene lost 0 bases, with 17 bases spanning the gap. Germline V gene data show CDR1 as MNHNS and CDR2 as SASEGT. CDR3 sequence reads: CASSGFGGAMNTEAFF. CDR3 coding DNA: TGTGCCAGCAGCGGGTTCGGAGGCGCCATGAACACTGAAGCTTTCTTT.

The gene calls are TRBV7-9 and TRBJ2-1; D uncertain. The germline gives CDR1 SEHNR, CDR2 FQNEAQ (reference sequence). This CDR3 region has 18 residues. Trimming took 3 bases from V and 6 from J, leaving 24 bases between them. As DNA, the CDR3 is TGTGCCAGCAGCTTTTTAGCCCGACCCTGGGATATACGCAATGAGCAGTTCTTC. It specifies CASSFLARPWDIRNEQFF. The full variable domain, completed using reference TRBV7-9 and TRBJ2-1, is DTGVSQNPRHKITKRGQNVTFRCDPISEHNRLYWYRQTLGQGPEFLTYFQNEAQLEKSRLLSDRFSAERPKGSFSTLEIQRTEQGDSAMYLCASSFLARPWDIRNEQFFGPGTRLTVL.

This clonotype appeared a single time. The chain combines TRBV7-9 with TRBJ2-1; 9 bases line up with TRBD1. The CDR3 spans 15 residues. V gave up 0 bases and J gave up 6 bases; unmatched junction bases: 3. CDR1 is SEHNR and CDR2 is FQNEAQ in the germline V gene (reference sequence). The CDR3: CASSLADRGGNEQFF. As DNA, the CDR3 is TGTGCCAGCAGCTTAGCGGACAGGGGCGGCAATGAGCAGTTCTTC.

A few counts support this clonotype. The chain joins TRBV9 to TRBJ2-3; the match to TRBD2 covers 7 bases. This CDR3 contains 19 residues. In germline, CDR1 is SGDLS, CDR2 YYNGEE. After removal of 0 bases from V and 3 bases from J, the junction contained 16 bases not matched to a gene. CDR3 nucleotide sequence: TGTGCCAGCAGCGTAGATCCTGGGGGAGGGTATGTCTTGACAGATACGCAGTATTTT. Translating gives CASSVDPGGGYVLTDTQYF.